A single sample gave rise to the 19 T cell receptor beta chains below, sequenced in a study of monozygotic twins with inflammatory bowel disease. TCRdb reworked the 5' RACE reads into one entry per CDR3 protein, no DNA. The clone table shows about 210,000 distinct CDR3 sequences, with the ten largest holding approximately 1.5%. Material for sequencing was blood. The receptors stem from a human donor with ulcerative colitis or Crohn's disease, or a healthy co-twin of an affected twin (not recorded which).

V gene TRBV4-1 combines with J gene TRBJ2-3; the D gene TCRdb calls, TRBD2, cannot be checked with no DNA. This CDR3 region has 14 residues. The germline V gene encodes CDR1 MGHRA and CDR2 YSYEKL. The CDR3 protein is CASSPQRGSDTQYF.

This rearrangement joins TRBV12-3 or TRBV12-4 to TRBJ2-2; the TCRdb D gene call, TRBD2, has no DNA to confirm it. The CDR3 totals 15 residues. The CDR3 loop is CASSPRGSNTGELFF.

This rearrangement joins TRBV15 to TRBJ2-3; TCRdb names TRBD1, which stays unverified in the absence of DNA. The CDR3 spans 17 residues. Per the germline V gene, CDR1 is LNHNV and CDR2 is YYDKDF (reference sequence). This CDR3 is CATSRDLIGGAGNTQYF.

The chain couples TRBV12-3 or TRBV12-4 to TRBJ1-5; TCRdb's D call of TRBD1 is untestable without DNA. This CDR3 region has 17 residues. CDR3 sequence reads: CASSPVPGLGSNQPQHF.

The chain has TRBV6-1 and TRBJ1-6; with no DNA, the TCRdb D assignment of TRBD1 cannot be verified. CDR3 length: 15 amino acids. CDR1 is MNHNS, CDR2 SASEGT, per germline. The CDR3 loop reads CASCRAPLGDSPLHF.

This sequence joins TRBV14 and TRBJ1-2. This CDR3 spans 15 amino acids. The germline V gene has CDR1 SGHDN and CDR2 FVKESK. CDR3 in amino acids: CASSQDRSGILRFTF.

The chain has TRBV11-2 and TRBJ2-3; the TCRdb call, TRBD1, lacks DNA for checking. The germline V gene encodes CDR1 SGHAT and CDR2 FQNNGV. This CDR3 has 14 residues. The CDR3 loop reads CASSARGTTDTQYF.

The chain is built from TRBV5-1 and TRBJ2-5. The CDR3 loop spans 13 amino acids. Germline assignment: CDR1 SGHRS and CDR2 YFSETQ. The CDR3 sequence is CASRNSDQETQYF.

The chain's CDR3 is CASSPGRMTSYSPLHF. V gene TRBV7-8 combines with J gene TRBJ1-6; TCRdb's assignment of TRBD1 cannot be checked, as there is no DNA. CDR3 size: 16 residues. Looked up from germline, CDR1 is SGHVS and CDR2 is FQNEAQ.

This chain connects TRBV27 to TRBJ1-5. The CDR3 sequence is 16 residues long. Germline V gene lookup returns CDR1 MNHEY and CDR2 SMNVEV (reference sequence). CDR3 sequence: CASSLSHGPSNQPQHF.

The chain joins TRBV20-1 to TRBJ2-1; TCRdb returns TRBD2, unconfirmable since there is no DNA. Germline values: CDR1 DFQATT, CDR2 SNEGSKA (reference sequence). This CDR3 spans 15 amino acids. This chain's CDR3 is CSARSVGRGGNEQFF.

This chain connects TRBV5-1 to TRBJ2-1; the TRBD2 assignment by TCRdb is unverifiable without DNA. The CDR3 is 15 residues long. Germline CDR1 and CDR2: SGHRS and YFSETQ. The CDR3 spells CASSLVTGGQEEQFF.

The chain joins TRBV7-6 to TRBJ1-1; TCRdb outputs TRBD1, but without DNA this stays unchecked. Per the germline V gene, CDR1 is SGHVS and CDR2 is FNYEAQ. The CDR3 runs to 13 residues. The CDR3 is CASTLGGGSEAFF. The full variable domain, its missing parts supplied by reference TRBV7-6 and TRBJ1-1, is GAGVSQSPRYKVTKRGQDVALRCDPISGHVSLYWYRQALGQGPEFLTYFNYEAQQDKSGLPNDRFSAERPEGSISTLTIQRTEQRDSAMYRCASTLGGGSEAFFGQGTRLTVV.

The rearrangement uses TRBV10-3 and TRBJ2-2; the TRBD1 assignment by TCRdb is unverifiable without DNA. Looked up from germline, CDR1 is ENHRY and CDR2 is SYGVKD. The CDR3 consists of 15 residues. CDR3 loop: CAISKRQGGNGELFF.

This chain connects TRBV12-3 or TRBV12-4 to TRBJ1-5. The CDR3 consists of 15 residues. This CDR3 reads CASKRTDSINQPQHF.

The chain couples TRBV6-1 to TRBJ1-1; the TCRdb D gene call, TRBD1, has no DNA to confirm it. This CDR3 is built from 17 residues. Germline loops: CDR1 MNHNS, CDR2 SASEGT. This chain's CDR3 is CASIPAPGGAENTEAFF.

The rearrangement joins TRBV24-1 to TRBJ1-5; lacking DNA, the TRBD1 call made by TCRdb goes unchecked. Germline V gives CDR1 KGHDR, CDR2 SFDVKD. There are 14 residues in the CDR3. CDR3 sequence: CATSESRGLQPQHF.

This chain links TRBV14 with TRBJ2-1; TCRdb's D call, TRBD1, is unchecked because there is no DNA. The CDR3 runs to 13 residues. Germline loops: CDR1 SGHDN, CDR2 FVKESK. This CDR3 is CASSQELRGEQFF.

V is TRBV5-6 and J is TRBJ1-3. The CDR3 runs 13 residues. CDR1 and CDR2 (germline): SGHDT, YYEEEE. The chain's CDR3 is CASSPLSGNTIYF.